This T cell receptor (beta chain) was captured in a study of CD8+ T cells in alopecia areata. Study details: Each of the treated patients was given oral tofacitinib, 5 to 10 mg twice daily, for moderate-to-severe alopecia areata. Tofacitinib ran 6 to 18 months, followed by 6 months off drug.

This clone appeared a few times. Treatment defined: oral pan-JAK inhibitor, 5-10 mg twice daily. Extracted RNA was reverse transcribed into cDNA, the sequencing template. The repertoire was sequenced with immunoSEQ multiplex PCR; TCRdb's copy has only in-frame clones and lacks some. The sample records some 190,000 clones, approximately 51% being singletons. Trimming pared 5 bases from V and 0 bases from J, leaving 20 bases between. The length of the CDR3 is 18 residues. The germline CDR1 and CDR2 sequences are MGHRA and YSYEKL. Specimen: CD8+ T cells sorted from blood, collected at approximately week 52, from a patient treated with tofacitinib. This receptor was taken from a human donor with alopecia areata. The V call is TRBV4-1, the J call TRBJ2-1; maybe TRBD2 (6 bases). CDR3 nucleotides: TGCGCCAGCAGCAAATCCTTCCGGGACTTTAGCTCCTACAATGAGCAGTTCTTC. As protein: CASSKSFRDFSSYNEQFF.